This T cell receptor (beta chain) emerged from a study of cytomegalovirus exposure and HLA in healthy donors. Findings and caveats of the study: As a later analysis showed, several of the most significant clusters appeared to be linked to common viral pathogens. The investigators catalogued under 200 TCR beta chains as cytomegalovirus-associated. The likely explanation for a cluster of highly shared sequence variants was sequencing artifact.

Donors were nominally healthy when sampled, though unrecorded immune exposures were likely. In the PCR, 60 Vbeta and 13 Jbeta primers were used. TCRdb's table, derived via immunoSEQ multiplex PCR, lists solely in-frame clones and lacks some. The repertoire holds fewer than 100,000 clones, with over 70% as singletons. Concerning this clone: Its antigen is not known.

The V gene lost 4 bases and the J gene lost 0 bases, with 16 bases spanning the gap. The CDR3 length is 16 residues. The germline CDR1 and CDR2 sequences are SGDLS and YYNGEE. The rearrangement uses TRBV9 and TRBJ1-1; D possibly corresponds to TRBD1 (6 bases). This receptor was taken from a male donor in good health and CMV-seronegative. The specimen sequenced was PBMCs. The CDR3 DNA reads TGTGCCAGCAGCCCCCGGGACATTTTTATGAACACTGAAGCTTTCTTT. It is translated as CASSPRDIFMNTEAFF.